The rows below give T cell receptor beta chains drawn from one sample of a study of shared clonotypes between healthy human individuals. Sequencing used immunoSEQ multiplex PCR; TCRdb keeps in-frame clones, though not all of them. The repertoire holds about 1.5 million clones, with roughly 98% as singletons. Sequencing was carried out using naive CD4+ T cells sorted from blood. The origin of the receptors is a man younger than 40 in good health. CDR3s include the opening cysteine and the closing phenylalanine or tryptophan. D genes are given only for firm matches. Size is omitted from some rows. Given values are once, few, many or a class for expanded clones.

size: -; V: TRBV9; D: -; J: TRBJ2-2; DNA: TGTGCCAGCAGCGTATTAGCTGCGAACACCGGGGAGCTGTTTTTT; CDR3: CASSVLAANTGELFF
size: -; V: TRBV11-3; D: TRBD1; J: TRBJ2-7; DNA: TGTGCCAGCAGCCCGGGACAGGGGGCCTACGAGCAGTACTTC; CDR3: CASSPGQGAYEQYF
size: -; V: TRBV29-1; D: TRBD2; J: TRBJ2-1; DNA: TGCAGCGGCGCGAGACTAGCGGGAAACACGGATGAGCAGTTCTTC; CDR3: CSGARLAGNTDEQFF
size: once; V: TRBV4-3; D: -; J: TRBJ2-7; DNA: TGCGCCAGCAGCCTATATCTCTCTGGGGGACACGAGCAGTACTTC; CDR3: CASSLYLSGGHEQYF
size: -; V: TRBV27; D: -; J: TRBJ1-2; DNA: TGTGCCAGCAGCGAAAACCCAACAGTGGCCTTTAACTATGGCTACACCTTC; CDR3: CASSENPTVAFNYGYTF
size: -; V: TRBV5-5; D: -; J: TRBJ2-3; DNA: TGTGCCAGCAACCCATCGCTCGGGAGAGGGACAGATACGCAGTATTTT; CDR3: CASNPSLGRGTDTQYF
size: -; V: TRBV7-9; D: TRBD1; J: TRBJ1-4; DNA: TGTGCCAGCGGGACAGGGAATGAAAAACTGTTTTTT; CDR3: CASGTGNEKLFF
size: -; V: TRBV15; D: -; J: TRBJ1-5; DNA: TGTGCCACCAGCACCGATAATCAGCCCCAGCATTTT; CDR3: CATSTDNQPQHF
size: -; V: TRBV4-3; D: TRBD2; J: TRBJ2-3; DNA: TGCGCCAGCAGCCAACGACTAGCGGGAGCGCGAGATACGCAGTATTTT; CDR3: CASSQRLAGARDTQYF
size: -; V: TRBV15; D: -; J: TRBJ1-1; DNA: TGTGCCACCAGCAGAGATTACGGGGCTGGAGCTTTCTTT; CDR3: CATSRDYGAGAFF
size: -; V: TRBV6-1; D: -; J: TRBJ2-3; DNA: TGTGCCAGCAGGCTACAGGGACGAGATACGCAGTATTTT; CDR3: CASRLQGRDTQYF
size: -; V: TRBV21-1; D: -; J: TRBJ2-7; DNA: TGTGCCAGCAGCAAAGAGTCTAGCTTCTACGAGCAGTACTTC; CDR3: CASSKESSFYEQYF
size: -; V: TRBV11-2; D: -; J: TRBJ2-1; DNA: TGTGCCACCAAATGGGACGGGATCTACGGTGAGCAGTTCTTC; CDR3: CATKWDGIYGEQFF
size: -; V: TRBV21-1; D: -; J: TRBJ2-7; DNA: TGTGCCAGCAGCAACGGACGGAACCTCTACGAGCAGTACTTC; CDR3: CASSNGRNLYEQYF
size: -; V: TRBV2; D: -; J: TRBJ2-3; DNA: TGTGCCAGCAGTGTGAACGGAGGTCTTCCCACAGATACGCAGTATTTT; CDR3: CASSVNGGLPTDTQYF
size: -; V: TRBV9; D: -; J: TRBJ1-1; DNA: TGTGCCAGCAGCGTAGCCGACAGGAATGGTCCTGAAGCTTTCTTT; CDR3: CASSVADRNGPEAFF
size: -; V: TRBV11-3; D: -; J: TRBJ2-5; DNA: TGTGCCAGCAGCCCAATGTCAGGGGAGACCCAGTACTTC; CDR3: CASSPMSGETQYF
size: -; V: TRBV14; D: -; J: TRBJ1-2; DNA: TGTGCCAGCAGCCAAGGTCATTTGGTGAGACAAACAACGGACTATGGCTACACCTTC; CDR3: CASSQGHLVRQTTDYGYTF
size: -; V: TRBV27; D: -; J: TRBJ2-7; DNA: TGTGCCAGCAGTTTATCGAGGACCTACGAGCAGTACTTC; CDR3: CASSLSRTYEQYF
size: -; V: TRBV15; D: -; J: TRBJ2-7; DNA: TGTGCCACCAGCACCGACGGCGTCTACGAGCAGTACTTC; CDR3: CATSTDGVYEQYF
size: once; V: TRBV25-1; D: -; J: TRBJ2-6; DNA: TGTGCCAGCAGTTTTAGCTCAAGGGCCAACGTCCTGACTTTC; CDR3: CASSFSSRANVLTF
size: -; V: TRBV9; D: -; J: TRBJ2-3; DNA: TGTGCCAGCAGCGTGATAACAGATACGCAGTATTTT; CDR3: CASSVITDTQYF
size: -; V: TRBV6-5; D: -; J: TRBJ2-7; DNA: TGTGCCAGCAGCCCGGGACACCTCTCCTACGAGCAGTACTTC; CDR3: CASSPGHLSYEQYF
size: -; V: TRBV10-3; D: TRBD2; J: TRBJ2-2; DNA: TGTGCCATCAGTTCTACCGGACTAGCGGGGACCACCGGGGAGCTGTTTTTT; CDR3: CAISSTGLAGTTGELFF
size: few; V: TRBV19; D: -; J: TRBJ1-5; DNA: TGTGCCAGTAGTAACAATCAGCCCCAGCATTTT; CDR3: CASSNNQPQHF
size: -; V: TRBV21-1; D: -; J: TRBJ1-5; DNA: TGTGCCAGCAGCAAAGCCAGTGGTGTAAAAGACGTACAGCCCCAGCATTTT; CDR3: CASSKASGVKDVQPQHF
size: -; V: TRBV5-4; D: -; J: TRBJ1-4; DNA: TGTGCCAGCAGCTTGGGAGGGGATAATGAAAAACTGTTTTTT; CDR3: CASSLGGDNEKLFF
size: -; V: TRBV5-1; D: -; J: TRBJ2-2; DNA: TGCGCCAGCAGCTTGGACCCGGATACCGGGGAGCTGTTTTTT; CDR3: CASSLDPDTGELFF
size: once; V: TRBV19; D: -; J: TRBJ1-5; DNA: TGTGCCAGTCTGGCCGGGAGGGGGGACAATCAGCCCCAGCATTTT; CDR3: CASLAGRGDNQPQHF
size: -; V: TRBV6-5; D: -; J: TRBJ1-2; DNA: TGTGCCAGCAGCGCAGCCAGTAACTATGGCTACACCTTC; CDR3: CASSAASNYGYTF
size: -; V: TRBV2; D: TRBD1; J: TRBJ2-5; DNA: TGTGCCAGCAGTCCCGGGACAGGGGAAGAGACCCAGTACTTC; CDR3: CASSPGTGEETQYF
size: -; V: TRBV7-6; D: -; J: TRBJ2-7; DNA: TGTGCCAGCAGCTTGGGGGGCCCCTACGAGCAGTACTTC; CDR3: CASSLGGPYEQYF